This T cell receptor beta chain was retrieved from a study of blood T cell repertoires in COVID-19. TCRdb's table, derived via immunoSEQ multiplex PCR, lists solely in-frame clones and lacks some. The table lists about 190,000 clones, nearly 90% of them singletons, with roughly 0.6% in the top ten. Per germline, CDR1 LGHDT and CDR2 YNNKEL (reference sequence). V gave up 1 base and J gave up 6 bases; unmatched junction bases: 7. The CDR3 runs 15 residues. What was sequenced was peripheral blood. The receptor comes from a man aged 50 to 59 with acute or convalescent COVID-19. This sequence joins TRBV3-1 (or the pseudogene TRBV3-2) and TRBJ2-5, with 8 positions matching TRBD2. The CDR3 sequence: CASSQVVSGSKTQYF. CDR3 DNA sequence: TGTGCCAGCAGCCAAGTGGTGAGCGGGAGTAAGACCCAGTACTTC.